A single sample is the source of the 25 T cell receptor beta chains below, sequenced in a study of T cell repertoires in cytomegalovirus infection (dated by TCRdb to the late 2010s). Sequencing relied on an Illumina HiSeq 1500. The public reads were reanalyzed by TCRdb: fastp trimming at Q25, MiXCR alignment, in-frame beta chains only. Records with the same CDR3 protein are collapsed into one entry carrying the most frequent genes and DNA. Here the sample has just over 300,000 distinct CDR3 sequences; about a sixth occur a single time. Clones ranked in the top ten supply more than 10% of the sample. Sequenced sample: PBMCs. The receptors were gathered from a human donor in good health (CMV status not recorded). Some clones in this sample may be carry-over from other donors' samples.

This clonotype was detected many times. The V gene is TRBV5-6, the J gene TRBJ1-6; TRBD1 matches 12 bases. The junction had 5 bases not matched to a gene; V was cut back by 4 bases and J by 6 bases. The length of the CDR3 is 16 residues. CDR1 is SGHDT and CDR2 is YYEEEE in the germline V gene. The CDR3 DNA reads as TGTGCCAGCAGCGGGGGGACAGGGGGCCGTAATTCACCCCTCCACTTT. This sequence encodes CASSGGTGGRNSPLHF. Filled out from reference TRBV5-6 and TRBJ1-6, the complete variable domain reads DAGVTQSPTHLIKTRGQQVTLRCSPKSGHDTVSWYQQALGQGPQFIFQYYEEEERQRGNFPDRFSGHQFPNYSSELNVNALLLGDSALYLCASSGGTGGRNSPLHFGNGTRLTVT.

In this sample, this clonotype turned up a few times. The V call is TRBV12-5, the J call TRBJ2-1, with 10 bases aligning to TRBD1. The germline CDR1 and CDR2 sequences are LGHNT and FRNRAP. Germline trimming cut 6 bases from V and 9 bases from J; bases unmatched to any gene: 11. The CDR3 spans 15 residues. CDR3 protein: CASGFGDRGTTEQFF. The CDR3 DNA reads as TGTGCTAGTGGCTTCGGGGACAGGGGAACAACTGAGCAGTTCTTC.

This clonotype has at least ten counts. This chain uses TRBV7-2 with TRBJ1-4; D not certain. V was clipped by 1 base and J by 4 bases, with 10 bases between them. This CDR3 region has 15 residues. Germline loops: CDR1 SGHTA, CDR2 FQGNSA. Here the CDR3 DNA reads TGTGCCAGCAGCTTAGGGCCAGAATTTAATGAAAAACTGTTTTTT. It codes for CASSLGPEFNEKLFF.

This clonotype was found many times. V and J are TRBV6-1 and TRBJ2-7; 7 nucleotides align to TRBD1. Germline V gene lookup returns CDR1 MNHNS and CDR2 SASEGT. V shed 6 bases and J 5 bases; nucleotides not matched to a gene: 13. This CDR3 has 15 residues. The CDR3 loop reads CASSHLVQGTHEQYF. The CDR3 region has the DNA TGTGCCAGCAGCCACCTTGTACAGGGGACCCACGAGCAGTACTTC.

The chain couples TRBV5-1 to TRBJ2-7; TRBD2 agrees at 12 bases. Germline V gene data show CDR1 as SGHRS and CDR2 as YFSETQ. Losses at the gene ends were 4 bases for V and 0 bases for J; bases not matched to a gene: 11. The CDR3 is 18 residues long. The CDR3: CASSTGLAGRSFSYEQYF. The CDR3 region has the DNA TGCGCCAGCAGCACGGGACTAGCGGGCCGGTCCTTCTCCTACGAGCAGTACTTC.

This clonotype was counted between two and nine times. This sequence joins TRBV20-1 and TRBJ2-7, with TRBD1 identical over 10 bases. CDR3 size: 16 residues. Germline CDR1 is DFQATT and CDR2 is SNEGSKA (reference sequence). V lost 5 bases and J lost 0; bases outside the gene matches: 10. The CDR3 DNA reads TGCAGTGCTGGGGCGACAGGGGGCCTGAACTCCTACGAGCAGTACTTC. It specifies CSAGATGGLNSYEQYF.

Many counts were recorded for this clonotype. V is TRBV7-2 and J is TRBJ2-5; TRBD2 matches at 7 bases. CDR1 SGHTA and CDR2 FQGNSA come from the germline V gene. V shed 3 bases and J 2 bases; nucleotides not matched to a gene: 6. The CDR3 length is 15 residues. The CDR3 region has the DNA TGTGCCAGCAGCTTCGTGCTAGCGGAACAAGAGACCCAGTACTTC. As protein: CASSFVLAEQETQYF.

This clonotype was observed at least ten times. The chain combines TRBV28 with TRBJ1-2, with 12 bases that match TRBD1. The CDR3 is 16 residues long. CDR1 and CDR2 from the germline V gene are MDHEN and SYDVKM. J lost 4 bases, V lost 6 bases, and 9 bases had no gene match. The CDR3 reads CASREGQGASIYGYTF. CDR3 DNA sequence: TGTGCCAGCAGAGAGGGACAGGGGGCAAGTATCTATGGCTACACCTTC.

CDR3 amino acids: CASSPGQAAGYGYTF. CDR3 nucleotide sequence: TGTGCCAGCAGTCCGGGACAGGCCGCCGGCTATGGCTACACCTTC. The chain joins TRBV28 to TRBJ1-2, with 8 bases fitting TRBD1. Trimming removed 5 bases from V and 4 bases from J; junction bases left unmatched: 9. The germline CDR1 and CDR2 sequences are MDHEN and SYDVKM. The CDR3 contains 15 residues.

This clonotype was observed a few times. The V call is TRBV12-3 or TRBV12-4, the J call TRBJ2-2; 14 bases are a match to TRBD2. The V segment lost 7 bases and the J segment 6 bases; nucleotides outside the gene matches: 16. The CDR3 contains 19 residues. CDR3 sequence reads: CASTSSGLAGARPPGELFF. The CDR3 coding sequence is TGTGCCAGCACCTCCTCGGGACTAGCGGGGGCTCGTCCACCCGGGGAGCTGTTTTTT.

This clonotype was seen many times. The CDR3 nucleotides read TGTGCCAGCAGCTTAGAACAGGGCGGGTACAATGAGCAGTTCTTC. Translation: CASSLEQGGYNEQFF. V and J are TRBV11-3 and TRBJ2-1, with D possibly being TRBD1 (6 bases). The CDR3 loop spans 15 amino acids. Between the trimmed V and J ends, which lost 0 bases and 4 bases, there was a span of 10 bases. Germline lookup yields CDR1 SGHNT and CDR2 YENEEA.

This clonotype was counted many times. This chain connects TRBV12-3 or TRBV12-4 to TRBJ1-2, with D perhaps matching TRBD1 (5 bases). Trimming pared 5 bases from V and 5 bases from J, leaving 12 bases between. The CDR3 runs to 13 residues. The CDR3 region has the DNA TGTGCCAGCAGTGCGGGGGGGGATTATGGCTACACCTTC. It codes for CASSAGGDYGYTF.

This clonotype was counted only a few times. This chain connects TRBV4-2 to TRBJ2-2; tentative D call: TRBD2 (7 bases). Per the germline V gene, CDR1 is LGHNA and CDR2 is YNFKEQ. The ends were cut back, 1 base at V and 6 bases at J, with 18 bases in the middle. This CDR3 contains 17 residues. CDR3 sequence: CASSQASLGGRSGELFF. The CDR3, as DNA: TGTGCCAGCAGCCAAGCCTCCCTCGGGGGGCGTTCCGGGGAGCTGTTTTTT.

The chain recombines TRBV20-1 with TRBJ1-6, with 8 bases that match TRBD1. V shed 2 bases and J 6 bases; nucleotides not matched to a gene: 3. The CDR3 runs 14 residues. The germline V gene encodes CDR1 DFQATT and CDR2 SNEGSKA (reference sequence). Here the CDR3 reads CSARTDRGNSPLHF. The CDR3 region has the DNA TGCAGTGCTAGAACCGACAGGGGTAATTCACCCCTCCACTTT.

This clonotype showed up many times. The rearrangement joins TRBV9 to TRBJ2-5; TRBD1 might be the D (6 bases). CDR1 and CDR2 from the germline V gene are SGDLS and YYNGEE. This CDR3 has 14 residues. V lost 4 bases and J lost 1, with 11 bases in between. CDR3 sequence (DNA): TGTGCCAGCAGCCCTGGACAGCTCCAAGAGACCCAGTACTTC. Encoded protein: CASSPGQLQETQYF.

The chain joins TRBV20-1 to TRBJ2-7; D might be TRBD1 or TRBD2, each matching 6 bases. The CDR3 spans 13 residues. Germline V gene sequence: CDR1 DFQATT, CDR2 SNEGSKA (reference sequence). The CDR3 bases are TGCAGCCCCTCGGGGGACACTATTGACGAGCAGTACTTC. The encoded protein is CSPSGDTIDEQYF.

This clonotype was seen a few times. The gene calls are TRBV4-3 and TRBJ1-5, with TRBD1 identical over 9 bases. CDR1 and CDR2 (germline): LGHNA, YSLEER. V lost 0 bases and J lost 6; bases outside the gene matches: 6. This CDR3 comprises 16 residues. The CDR3 is CASSQDGGQGGQPQHF. The CDR3 bases are TGCGCCAGCAGCCAAGATGGGGGACAGGGAGGTCAGCCCCAGCATTTT.

V usage is TRBV4-1 and J usage is TRBJ1-6; the D gene is possibly TRBD1 (5 bases). This CDR3 comprises 15 residues. Germline assignment: CDR1 MGHRA and CDR2 YSYEKL. Trimming removed 3 bases at V and 7 bases at J, with 13 bases between. This CDR3 reads CASSHGDQGNSPLHF. The CDR3 nucleotides read TGCGCCAGCAGCCATGGGGACCAGGGAAATTCACCCCTCCACTTT.

The chain joins TRBV20-1 to TRBJ2-7, with 7 bases identical to TRBD1. After removal of 3 bases from V and 0 bases from J, the junction contained 8 bases not matched to a gene. The CDR3 covers 15 residues. Germline V gene sequence: CDR1 DFQATT, CDR2 SNEGSKA (reference sequence). The CDR3 DNA reads as TGCAGTGCTAGTCGGGGACAGCAGAGCTCCTACGAGCAGTACTTC. Translated: CSASRGQQSSYEQYF.

This clonotype was counted at least ten times. The chain recombines TRBV24-1 with TRBJ2-3; 8 bases line up with TRBD1. CDR1 and CDR2 from the germline V gene are KGHDR and SFDVKD. The CDR3 is 14 residues long. J was trimmed by 1 base and V by 8 bases; bases with no gene match: 4. The CDR3 DNA reads TGTGCCACCAACCCGGGACAGGGCACAGATACGCAGTATTTT. It yields the protein CATNPGQGTDTQYF.

This clonotype was recorded at least ten times. The chain employs TRBV6-6 and TRBJ1-1; maybe TRBD1 (6 bases). CDR1 is MNHNY and CDR2 is SVGAGI in the germline V gene (reference sequence). Trimming took 10 bases from V and 5 from J, leaving 17 bases between them. This CDR3 spans 13 amino acids. DNA for the CDR3: TGTGCCACCCACAGGGTCGAGGCAACTGAAGCTTTCTTT. This encodes CATHRVEATEAFF.

In its sample, this clonotype was seen once. This chain uses TRBV12-3 or TRBV12-4 with TRBJ1-6; D unclear. The V gene lost 3 bases and the J gene lost 10 bases, with 7 bases spanning the gap. The CDR3 totals 12 residues. The CDR3: CASSFEMSPLHF. CDR3 DNA sequence: TGTGCCAGCAGTTTTGAGATGTCACCCCTCCACTTT.

This clonotype was counted between two and nine times. This rearrangement joins TRBV6-5 to TRBJ1-2, with D tentatively TRBD1 (5 bases). Looked up from germline, CDR1 is MNHEY and CDR2 is SVGAGI. V was clipped by 0 bases and J by 4 bases, with 15 bases between them. The CDR3 is 16 amino acids. CDR3 sequence reads: CASSYSSIGVTYGYTF. CDR3 sequence (DNA): TGTGCCAGCAGTTACTCGAGTATAGGGGTGACCTATGGCTACACCTTC.

This clonotype was picked up many times. The chain links TRBV20-1 to TRBJ1-2; 7 nucleotides line up with TRBD1. This CDR3 spans 13 amino acids. The J segment lost 3 bases and the V segment lost 3 bases, leaving 4 bases of the junction unmatched. Germline V gene data show CDR1 as DFQATT and CDR2 as SNEGSKA (reference sequence). The CDR3 DNA is TGCAGTGCTAGGCCCGGGACAGACTATGGCTACACCTTC. It encodes CSARPGTDYGYTF.

This clonotype was counted at least ten times. This sequence joins TRBV7-2 and TRBJ2-3, with a tentative D call TRBD2 (6 bases). Trimming left V 6 bases short and J 3 bases short, with 16 bases between. The CDR3 spans 15 residues. CDR1 is SGHTA, CDR2 FQGNSA, per germline. CDR3 sequence reads: CASSTRLGNTDTQYF. The CDR3 DNA follows: TGTGCCAGCAGTACCCGACTAGGAAATACAGATACGCAGTATTTT.